Presented here are 18 T cell receptor beta chains from one specimen sequenced in a study of OX40 agonist ivuxolimab in advanced cancers. Data came from immunoSEQ multiplex PCR; TCRdb stores just in-frame clones and leaves some out. The repertoire includes roughly 60,000 clones, 84% of them detected once, and over 4% sits in the top ten. Sequencing used CD4+ or CD8+ T cells sorted from blood, obtained in a trial of the OX40 agonist ivuxolimab. The receptor set was obtained from an adult with an advanced solid tumor such as melanoma, head and neck, liver or kidney cancer.

CDR3 in amino acids: CASSLEEHSTAYEQYF. The CDR3 coding sequence is TGTGCCAGCAGCTTAGAGGAGCACAGTACAGCCTACGAGCAGTACTTC. The gene calls are TRBV11-2 and TRBJ2-7; D gene unclear. Germline CDR1 and CDR2: SGHAT and FQNNGV. The CDR3 runs to 16 residues. Trimming took 0 bases from V and 2 from J, leaving 14 bases between them.

On this clone itself: The junction and the germline gene differ at one end; a read error may be behind it. CDR3 region: CASSIREPSTEAFF. The CDR3 nucleotides read TGTGCCAGCAGTATTAGAGAGCCCTCCACTGAAGCTTTCTTT. This chain links TRBV19 with TRBJ1-1; unclear D gene. From germline, CDR1 is LNHDA and CDR2 SQIVND (reference sequence). The CDR3 loop spans 14 amino acids.

The chain recombines TRBV4-1 with TRBJ1-5; 10 bases fit TRBD1. The CDR3 sequence is 17 residues long. V lost 5 bases and J lost 6; bases outside the gene matches: 13. Germline CDR1 is MGHRA and CDR2 is YSYEKL. CDR3 bases: TGCGCCAGCAGCGCCACCGGGACAGGGGATATCGGTCAGCCCCAGCATTTT. It specifies CASSATGTGDIGQPQHF.

V and J are TRBV28 and TRBJ2-7; D possibly uses TRBD1 or TRBD2 (5 bases each). This CDR3 comprises 15 residues. Trimming stripped 4 bases from V and 0 bases from J, with 13 bases between. CDR1 is MDHEN, CDR2 SYDVKM, per germline. CDR3 protein: CASSSGQYISYEQYF. CDR3 in DNA: TGTGCCAGCAGTTCGGGGCAGTACATCTCCTACGAGCAGTACTTC.

The gene calls are TRBV18 and TRBJ2-2; 9 bases map to TRBD1. Germline CDR1 and CDR2: KGHSH and LQKENI. V shed 4 bases, J shed 4 bases, and the junction held 7 bases outside the gene matches. The CDR3 totals 16 residues. In nucleotides, the CDR3 is TGTGCCAGCTCACACCGGACAGGGGACATCACCGGGGAGCTGTTTTTT. Its translation is CASSHRTGDITGELFF.

The gene calls are TRBV7-2 and TRBJ1-1; D uncertain. V lost 5 bases to trimming and J lost 3 bases, with 22 bases between them. The CDR3 is made up of 17 amino acids. Germline lookup yields CDR1 SGHTA and CDR2 FQGNSA. CDR3 sequence: CASSPGSFRVWDTEAFF. The DNA for the CDR3 is TGTGCCAGCAGCCCGGGCAGTTTTCGAGTTTGGGACACTGAAGCTTTCTTT.

The chain joins TRBV19 to TRBJ2-3; 8 bases map to TRBD1. This CDR3 region has 15 residues. The V segment lost 4 bases and the J segment 4 bases; nucleotides outside the gene matches: 7. Germline V gives CDR1 LNHDA, CDR2 SQIVND (reference sequence). Here the CDR3 reads CASSTTGGRSDTQYF. CDR3 bases: TGTGCCAGTAGTACCACAGGGGGTCGGTCAGATACGCAGTATTTT.

The rearrangement uses TRBV28 and TRBJ1-3; possible D gene TRBD1, 6 bases. CDR1 and CDR2 from the germline V gene are MDHEN and SYDVKM. Trimming cost V 7 bases and J 3 bases, with 13 bases left between them. This CDR3 is 14 amino acids long. CDR3 sequence reads: CASKVDRYGNTIYF. CDR3 DNA sequence: TGTGCCAGCAAAGTAGACAGGTATGGAAACACCATATATTTT.

This clone was observed a single time. The rearrangement joins TRBV4-1 to TRBJ2-3, with 8 nucleotides matching TRBD2. The CDR3 is 15 residues long. From germline, CDR1 is MGHRA and CDR2 YSYEKL. With 4 bases clipped from V and 0 bases from J, the junction kept 3 bases outside the gene matches. For the CDR3, the DNA is TGCGCCAGCAGCCGACTAGCGTTAAGCACAGATACGCAGTATTTT. Its protein is CASSRLALSTDTQYF.

The V gene is TRBV13, the J gene TRBJ2-7; D call uncertain. Germline assignment: CDR1 PRHDT and CDR2 FYEKMQ (reference sequence). V shed 0 bases and J shed 0 bases, with 3 bases lying between them. The CDR3 consists of 13 residues. The CDR3 spells CASSLGLSYEQYF. The DNA for the CDR3 is TGTGCCAGCAGCTTAGGTCTCTCCTACGAGCAGTACTTC.

The rearrangement links TRBV11-2 to TRBJ2-5, with 9 bases that match TRBD1. This CDR3 contains 17 residues. In germline, CDR1 is SGHAT, CDR2 FQNNGV. V was clipped by 1 base and J by 5 bases; unmatched bases: 11. In DNA form, the CDR3 reads TGTGCCAGCAGCTTAGGAGGCCGGGACAGGGACGGGGAGACCCAGTACTTC. It codes for CASSLGGRDRDGETQYF.

CDR3 loop: CASSSPRGRGYEQYF. CDR3 nucleotides: TGTGCCAGCAGTTCACCGAGGGGCAGGGGCTACGAGCAGTACTTC. V usage is TRBV6-5 and J usage is TRBJ2-7, with D perhaps TRBD1 (6 bases). From germline, CDR1 is MNHEY and CDR2 SVGAGI. Deletions cut 4 bases from V and 3 bases from J, with 16 bases between. This CDR3 spans 15 amino acids.

This chain uses TRBV29-1 with TRBJ2-1, with unresolved D. Trimming pared 4 bases from V and 8 bases from J, leaving 9 bases between. Germline V gene sequence: CDR1 SQVTM, CDR2 ANQGSEA. This CDR3 contains 11 residues. This chain's CDR3 is CSVAKVDEQFF. CDR3 in DNA: TGCAGCGTTGCTAAAGTGGATGAGCAGTTCTTC.

The chain is built from TRBV19 and TRBJ2-5; the D is unclear. The CDR3 runs 14 residues. Deletions cut 8 bases from V and 1 base from J, with 14 bases between. Germline lookup yields CDR1 LNHDA and CDR2 SQIVND (reference sequence). The CDR3, as DNA: TGTGCCAGTGGTTCGGGCTACTTCCAAGAGACCCAGTACTTC. Its protein is CASGSGYFQETQYF.

The chain uses TRBV18 and TRBJ2-6, with TRBD1 identical over 8 bases. With 6 bases clipped from V and 0 bases from J, the junction kept 7 bases outside the gene matches. Per germline, CDR1 KGHSH and CDR2 LQKENI. This CDR3 region has 17 residues. CDR3: CASSGQGLISGANVLTF. For the CDR3, the DNA is TGTGCCAGCTCCGGACAGGGTCTTATCTCTGGGGCCAACGTCCTGACTTTC.

The CDR3 DNA follows: TGTGCCAGCAGTTTAGGGACTAACTATGGCTACACCTTC. It encodes CASSLGTNYGYTF. The rearrangement joins TRBV27 to TRBJ1-2; no definite D call. CDR1 and CDR2 (germline): MNHEY, SMNVEV (reference sequence). The CDR3 has 13 residues. V lost 2 bases and J 0 bases, leaving 4 bases between the germline ends.

CDR3 sequence reads: CASSLGGDRVAGELFF. The CDR3 DNA reads as TGTGCCAGCAGCTTAGGTGGTGACAGGGTTGCCGGGGAGCTGTTTTTT. V and J are TRBV5-6 and TRBJ2-2; 7 nucleotides agree with TRBD1. Germline V gene data show CDR1 as SGHDT and CDR2 as YYEEEE. There are 16 residues in the CDR3. J was trimmed by 6 bases and V by 2 bases; bases with no gene match: 10.

Written as DNA, the CDR3 is TGTGCCAGCAGCTTAGACCCCCGGAACACCGGGGAGCTGTTTTTT. This translates into CASSLDPRNTGELFF. The genes are TRBV5-4 and TRBJ2-2; D gene uncertain. Germline V gene lookup returns CDR1 SGHNT and CDR2 YYREEE (reference sequence). The length of the CDR3 is 15 residues. Trimming left V 2 bases short and J 1 base short, with 9 bases between.